Listed here are 19 T cell receptor beta chains from one sample, sequenced in a study of CD8+ T cells in alopecia areata. Sequencing used cDNA as its template, made by extracting RNA and reverse transcribing it. Data came from immunoSEQ multiplex PCR; TCRdb stores just in-frame clones and leaves some out. The table records 150,000 to 200,000 clones, about three fifths of them present only once. Indicated treatment: oral pan-JAK inhibitor, 5-10 mg twice daily. Source: CD4+ T cells sorted from blood, taken between weeks 49 and 50, from a patient treated with tofacitinib. Source of these receptors: a human donor with alopecia areata.

The rearrangement joins TRBV29-1 to TRBJ2-1; D gene unclear. V was trimmed by 4 bases and J by 2 bases, leaving 9 bases between them. The CDR3 sequence is 13 residues long. Germline-derived CDR1 and CDR2 are SQVTM and ANQGSEA. The chain's CDR3 is CSVVISAYNEQFF. In DNA form, the CDR3 reads TGCAGCGTTGTAATCTCCGCCTACAATGAGCAGTTCTTC.

This clone appeared a few times. In the same sample, other DNA sequences code for this CDR3. The V and J genes are TRBV29-1 and TRBJ1-1; D not certain. From germline, CDR1 is SQVTM and CDR2 ANQGSEA. V was cut by 3 bases and J by 0 bases, with 5 bases left in between. This CDR3 spans 12 amino acids. This CDR3 reads CSVEGMNTEAFF. CDR3 DNA sequence: TGCAGCGTTGAGGGGATGAACACTGAAGCTTTCTTT.

The CDR3: CASSFQGRETQYF. CDR3 in DNA: TGTGCCAGCAGCTTCCAGGGCAGGGAGACCCAGTACTTC. This chain uses TRBV27 with TRBJ2-5, with D tentatively TRBD1 (5 bases). The V end lost 6 bases, the J end lost 5 bases, and 13 bases lay between the germline ends. The CDR3 covers 13 residues. From germline, CDR1 is MNHEY and CDR2 SMNVEV (reference sequence).

This chain links TRBV30 with TRBJ2-6; 9 bases agree with TRBD1. J gave up 0 bases and V 2 bases, and 5 bases lay outside the gene matches. The CDR3 is made up of 17 amino acids. The germline V gene encodes CDR1 GTSNPN and CDR2 SVGIG (reference sequence). The CDR3, as DNA: TGTGCCTGGAGTTCACAGGGGGCGAGCTCTGGGGCCAACGTCCTGACTTTC. It codes for CAWSSQGASSGANVLTF.

The V call is TRBV7-8, the J call TRBJ1-4, with D hard to call. Germline loops: CDR1 SGHVS, CDR2 FQNEAQ. The CDR3 consists of 12 residues. The ends were cut back, 1 base at V and 9 bases at J, with 6 bases in the middle. CDR3 bases: TGTGCCAGCAGCTTAGGTGATCAAAAACTGTTTTTT. Amino acid sequence: CASSLGDQKLFF.

There are many counts of this clone. The chain has TRBV29-1 and TRBJ2-3, with TRBD1 as a possible D gene (5 bases). CDR1 is SQVTM, CDR2 ANQGSEA, per germline. The ends were cut back, 4 bases at V and 0 bases at J, with 14 bases in the middle. This CDR3 region has 15 residues. The CDR3 nucleotides read TGCAGCGTTGTAGGGGTCAAGACTAGCACAGATACGCAGTATTTT. Its protein product is CSVVGVKTSTDTQYF.

The chain couples TRBV4-3 to TRBJ1-2; 7 bases match TRBD1. Germline V gene lookup returns CDR1 LGHNA and CDR2 YSLEER. The CDR3 is 14 amino acids. V shed 4 bases and J 6 bases; nucleotides not matched to a gene: 8. CDR3 region: CASSPDRVPDGYTF. Written as DNA, the CDR3 is TGCGCCAGCAGCCCCGACAGGGTGCCGGATGGCTACACCTTC.

The gene calls are TRBV7-2 and TRBJ1-6; unclear D gene. Germline CDR1 SGHTA, CDR2 FQGNSA. The CDR3 totals 14 residues. V lost 5 bases to trimming and J lost 7 bases, with 12 bases between them. The CDR3: CASSLGIKNSPLHF. CDR3 coding DNA: TGTGCCAGCAGCCTAGGGATTAAAAATTCACCCCTCCACTTT.

This sequence joins TRBV5-1 and TRBJ2-3; 7 positions agree with TRBD2. The germline CDR1 and CDR2 sequences are SGHRS and YFSETQ. Trimming removed 1 base from V and 2 bases from J; junction bases left unmatched: 4. There are 15 residues in the CDR3. CDR3 DNA sequence: TGCGCCAGCAGCTTGCCAGCGGGGAACACAGATACGCAGTATTTT. Its translation: CASSLPAGNTDTQYF.

This clone has more than one count but fewer than ten. CDR3 sequence reads: CASSLVRGEGSLHF. In DNA form, the CDR3 reads TGCGCCAGCAGCTTGGTTCGGGGAGAAGGGTCCCTCCACTTT. The chain uses TRBV5-1 and TRBJ1-6; D gene ambiguous. Deletions cut 0 bases from V and 14 bases from J, with 15 bases between. This CDR3 is built from 14 residues. Germline V gene sequence: CDR1 SGHRS, CDR2 YFSETQ.

V and J are TRBV4-3 and TRBJ2-7; 11 bases align to TRBD1. Trimming cost V 3 bases and J 2 bases; bases outside gene matches: 6. This CDR3 has 16 amino acids. CDR1 and CDR2 (germline): LGHNA, YSLEER. CDR3 loop: CASSHIPGQGAYEQYF. CDR3 coding DNA: TGCGCCAGCAGCCATATTCCGGGACAGGGGGCCTACGAGCAGTACTTC.

This chain joins TRBV14 and TRBJ2-7; D gene uncertain. CDR3 length equals 15 residues. The V gene lost 1 base and the J gene lost 6 bases, with 16 bases spanning the gap. In germline, CDR1 is SGHDN, CDR2 FVKESK. CDR3 nucleotides: TGTGCCAGCAGCCAAGTCTGGGCGCCCTCAAGCGAGCAGTACTTC. It translates to CASSQVWAPSSEQYF.

A remark on this clone: This sample includes further DNA sequences coding for the same CDR3. V and J are TRBV7-2 and TRBJ2-5, with D unresolved. Germline V gives CDR1 SGHTA, CDR2 FQGNSA. V shed 2 bases and J shed 4 bases, with 8 bases lying between them. This CDR3 region has 13 residues. CDR3 nucleotide sequence: TGTGCCAGCAGCTTAAGACGCGGAGAGACCCAGTACTTC. It yields the protein CASSLRRGETQYF.

This clone appeared a few times. This rearrangement joins TRBV7-2 to TRBJ2-1; no reliable D call. CDR3 length: 14 residues. The V gene's germline CDR1 is SGHTA and CDR2 FQGNSA. V dropped 1 base and J dropped 4 bases, with 8 bases sitting between them. The CDR3 bases are TGTGCCAGCAGCTTAGGTCAGCCTTACAATGAGCAGTTCTTC. This sequence encodes CASSLGQPYNEQFF.

This clone showed up just a few times. The chain recombines TRBV29-1 with TRBJ1-4, with unresolved D. Between the trimmed V and J ends, which lost 0 bases and 8 bases, there was a span of 16 bases. CDR1 is SQVTM and CDR2 is ANQGSEA in the germline V gene. The CDR3 covers 15 residues. The CDR3 DNA sequence: TGCAGCGTTGAAGAGGTGGCAGGAAGACAAGAAAAACTGTTTTTT. Its translation: CSVEEVAGRQEKLFF.

This clone was recorded a few times. V gene TRBV11-2 combines with J gene TRBJ1-1; a weak D match, TRBD1 (6 bases). CDR3 size: 15 residues. Trimming removed 5 bases from V and 11 bases from J, with 24 bases in between. The germline V gene encodes CDR1 SGHAT and CDR2 FQNNGV. The CDR3 DNA sequence: TGTGCCAGCAGCCCCAGTATCCCCTTTACAGGGTTGGCTTTCTTT. Amino acids: CASSPSIPFTGLAFF.

Details on this clone: Other nucleotide sequences from this sample produce the same CDR3. The V and J genes are TRBV5-1 and TRBJ2-1; TRBD2 matches at 8 bases. The V gene end was trimmed by 3 bases and the J gene end by 0 bases; junction bases not matched to a gene: 2. This CDR3 is 15 amino acids long. Per the germline V gene, CDR1 is SGHRS and CDR2 is YFSETQ. The CDR3 DNA reads TGCGCCAGCAGCTCCAGCGGGGGCTCCTACAATGAGCAGTTCTTC. Translated, it gives CASSSSGGSYNEQFF.

The chain joins TRBV5-1 to TRBJ2-1; 7 bases agree with TRBD1. After removal of 4 bases from V and 9 bases from J, the junction contained 13 bases not matched to a gene. The V gene's germline CDR1 is SGHRS and CDR2 YFSETQ. The CDR3 contains 15 residues. Here the CDR3 DNA reads TGCGCCAGCAGCCCCTCAGACAGGGTTCGGGGTGAGCAGTTCTTC. It is translated as CASSPSDRVRGEQFF.

This clone appeared a single time. The CDR3 sequence is CASSMEKTQPQHF. In nucleotides, the CDR3 is TGTGCCAGTAGTATGGAAAAAACTCAGCCCCAGCATTTT. The gene calls are TRBV19 and TRBJ1-5; D not resolved. Between the trimmed V and J ends, which lost 3 bases and 6 bases, there was a span of 9 bases. There are 13 residues in the CDR3. The germline gives CDR1 LNHDA, CDR2 SQIVND (reference sequence).